The 10 T cell receptor beta chains reported below all come from one sample, sequenced in a study of identifying expanded T cells in peripheral blood. Clones were read by immunoSEQ multiplex PCR, and TCRdb kept only the in-frame ones, dropping some. The repertoire consists of more than 90,000 clones, with around 88% occurring once and the leading ten covering approximately 17%. Specimen: blood. These receptors originate from a person between 18 and 75 years old in good health.

V gene TRBV7-2 combines with J gene TRBJ1-1; D might be TRBD1 (6 bases). Per germline, CDR1 SGHTA and CDR2 FQGNSA. The CDR3 extends over 14 amino acids. Deletions cut 5 bases from V and 5 bases from J, with 15 bases between. The CDR3: CASSPGGRATEAFF. The CDR3 bases are TGTGCCAGCAGCCCCGGGGGGCGCGCTACTGAAGCTTTCTTT.

This clone was detected only a few times. The chain carries TRBV27 and TRBJ2-3; D assignment may be TRBD1 or TRBD2 (5 bases each). The CDR3 has 13 amino acids. Germline loops: CDR1 MNHEY, CDR2 SMNVEV (reference sequence). The V and J ends lost 6 bases and 4 bases respectively, with 11 bases between them. CDR3 nucleotide sequence: TGTGCCAGCAGAGGGGCCGGGGCAGATACGCAGTATTTT. Translating it yields CASRGAGADTQYF.

This clone turned up a few times. This chain links TRBV30 with TRBJ1-1; D gene unclear. This CDR3 has 13 residues. Germline loops: CDR1 GTSNPN, CDR2 SVGIG (reference sequence). Trimming took 4 bases from V and 0 from J, leaving 9 bases between them. CDR3 in amino acids: CAWKQLMNTEAFF. The CDR3 nucleotides read TGTGCCTGGAAGCAACTGATGAACACTGAAGCTTTCTTT.

The chain carries TRBV5-1 and TRBJ1-6; 9 nucleotides line up with TRBD1. CDR3 length: 14 amino acids. Trimming cost V 4 bases and J 7 bases; bases outside gene matches: 3. Per the germline V gene, CDR1 is SGHRS and CDR2 is YFSETQ. The CDR3 DNA is TGCGCCAGCAGCGTCGGGACAGGGAATTCACCCCTCCACTTT. This encodes CASSVGTGNSPLHF. Based on the CDR3 plus reference TRBV5-1 and TRBJ1-6, the full variable domain is KAGVTQTPRYLIKTRGQQVTLSCSPISGHRSVSWYQQTPGQGLQFLFEYFSETQRNKGNFPGRFSGRQFSNSRSEMNVSTLELGDSALYLCASSVGTGNSPLHFGNGTRLTVT.

This clone was detected only once. V gene TRBV5-6 combines with J gene TRBJ1-5; D is possibly TRBD1 (6 bases). The V gene's germline CDR1 is SGHDT and CDR2 YYEEEE. The CDR3 covers 16 residues. The V end was cut by 6 bases, the J end by 2 bases, with 18 bases between. CDR3 protein: CASTTRGGRGNQPQHF. The DNA for the CDR3 is TGTGCCAGCACCACAAGGGGGGGCAGGGGCAATCAGCCCCAGCATTTT.

J is TRBJ2-3 and V is TRBV5-5; D is ambiguous. CDR1 SGHKS and CDR2 YYEKEE come from the germline V gene (reference sequence). Trimming pared 3 bases from V and 4 bases from J, leaving 9 bases between. The length of the CDR3 is 13 residues. In nucleotides, the CDR3 is TGTGCCAGCAGCTCTAGGAGTTCAGATACGCAGTATTTT. It yields the protein CASSSRSSDTQYF.

The rearrangement links TRBV2 to TRBJ1-2; D unclear. Per germline, CDR1 SNHLY and CDR2 FYNNEI. The germline V and J ends were trimmed by 6 bases and 5 bases, with 4 bases remaining between them. The CDR3 has 10 amino acids. The DNA of the CDR3 is TGTGCCAGCAGAGGGTATGGCTACACCTTC. Translated: CASRGYGYTF.

This sequence joins TRBV9 and TRBJ2-3; possible D gene TRBD2, 6 bases. The CDR3 sequence is 16 residues long. Per the germline V gene, CDR1 is SGDLS and CDR2 is YYNGEE. With 3 bases removed from V and 1 base from J, the gap between germline ends came to 15 bases. The CDR3 loop is CASSALGGDRTDTQYF. CDR3 nucleotide sequence: TGTGCCAGCAGCGCCCTAGGCGGGGACCGCACAGATACGCAGTATTTT.

The chain uses TRBV5-5 and TRBJ1-5, with unresolved D. CDR1 and CDR2 (germline): SGHKS, YYEKEE (reference sequence). The CDR3 is 16 residues long. The V end lost 1 base, the J end lost 0 bases, and 11 bases lay between the germline ends. The CDR3 protein is CASSLRGWDSNQPQHF. The CDR3 nucleotides read TGTGCCAGCAGCTTGAGAGGTTGGGATAGCAATCAGCCCCAGCATTTT.

The chain joins TRBV6-5 to TRBJ1-1, with 7 bases fitting TRBD1. The germline gives CDR1 MNHEY, CDR2 SVGAGI. The length of the CDR3 is 13 residues. Unmatched junction bases numbered 6, after V lost 6 bases and J lost 5 bases. CDR3 sequence (DNA): TGTGCCAGCAGCACGAACAGGGGTACTGAAGCTTTCTTT. This sequence encodes CASSTNRGTEAFF.